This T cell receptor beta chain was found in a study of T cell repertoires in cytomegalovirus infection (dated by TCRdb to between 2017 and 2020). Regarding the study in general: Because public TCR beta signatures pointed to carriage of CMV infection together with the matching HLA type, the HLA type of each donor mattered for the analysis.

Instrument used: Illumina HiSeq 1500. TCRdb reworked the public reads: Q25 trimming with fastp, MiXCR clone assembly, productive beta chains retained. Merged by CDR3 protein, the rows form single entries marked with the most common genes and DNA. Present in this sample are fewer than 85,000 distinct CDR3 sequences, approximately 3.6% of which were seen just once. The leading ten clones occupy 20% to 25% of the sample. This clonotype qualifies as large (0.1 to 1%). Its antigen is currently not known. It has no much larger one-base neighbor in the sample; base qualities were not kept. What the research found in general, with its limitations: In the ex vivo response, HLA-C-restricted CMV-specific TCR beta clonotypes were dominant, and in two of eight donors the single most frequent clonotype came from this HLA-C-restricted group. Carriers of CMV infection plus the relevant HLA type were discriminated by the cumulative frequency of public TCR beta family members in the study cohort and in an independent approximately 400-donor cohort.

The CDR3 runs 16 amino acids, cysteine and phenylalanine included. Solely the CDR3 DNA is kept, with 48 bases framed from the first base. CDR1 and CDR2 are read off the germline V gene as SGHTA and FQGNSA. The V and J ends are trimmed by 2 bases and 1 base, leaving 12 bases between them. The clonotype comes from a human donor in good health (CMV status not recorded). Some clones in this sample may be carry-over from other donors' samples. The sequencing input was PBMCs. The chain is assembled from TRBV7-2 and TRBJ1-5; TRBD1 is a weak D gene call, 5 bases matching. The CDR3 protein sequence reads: CASSLFSTGSNQPQHF. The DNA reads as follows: TGTGCCAGCAGCTTATTCAGCACAGGCAGCAATCAGCCCCAGCATTTT.